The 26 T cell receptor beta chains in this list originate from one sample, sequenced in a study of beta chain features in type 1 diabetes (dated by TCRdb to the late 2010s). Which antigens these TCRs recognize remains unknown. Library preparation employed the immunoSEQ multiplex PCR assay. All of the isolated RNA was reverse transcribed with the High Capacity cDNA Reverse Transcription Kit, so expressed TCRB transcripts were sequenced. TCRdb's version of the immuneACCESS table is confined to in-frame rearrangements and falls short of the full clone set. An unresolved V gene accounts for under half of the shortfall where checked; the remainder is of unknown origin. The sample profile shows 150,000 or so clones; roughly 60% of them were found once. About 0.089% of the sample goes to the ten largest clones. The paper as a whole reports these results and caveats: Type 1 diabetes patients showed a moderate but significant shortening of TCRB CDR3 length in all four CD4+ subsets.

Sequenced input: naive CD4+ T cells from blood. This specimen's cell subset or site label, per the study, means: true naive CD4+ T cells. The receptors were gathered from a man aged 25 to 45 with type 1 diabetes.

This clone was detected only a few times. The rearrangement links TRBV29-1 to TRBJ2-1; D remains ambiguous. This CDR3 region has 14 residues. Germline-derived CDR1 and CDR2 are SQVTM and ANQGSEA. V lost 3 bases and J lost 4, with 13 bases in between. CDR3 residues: CSVDNQLTYNEQFF. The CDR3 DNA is TGCAGCGTTGATAACCAGCTAACATACAATGAGCAGTTCTTC.

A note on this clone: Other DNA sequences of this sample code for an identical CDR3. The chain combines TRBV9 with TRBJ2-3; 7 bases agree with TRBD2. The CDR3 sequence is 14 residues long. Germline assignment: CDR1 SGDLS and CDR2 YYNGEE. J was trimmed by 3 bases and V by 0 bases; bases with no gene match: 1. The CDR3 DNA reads TGTGCCAGCAGCGTAGTGGGAGGGACAGATACGCAGTATTTT. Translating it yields CASSVVGGTDTQYF.

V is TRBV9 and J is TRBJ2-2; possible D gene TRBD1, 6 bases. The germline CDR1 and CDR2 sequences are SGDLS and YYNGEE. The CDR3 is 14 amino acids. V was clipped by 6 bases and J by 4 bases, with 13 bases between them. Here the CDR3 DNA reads TGTGCCAGCACCCACGAGGGGGTCACCGGGGAGCTGTTTTTT. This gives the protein CASTHEGVTGELFF.

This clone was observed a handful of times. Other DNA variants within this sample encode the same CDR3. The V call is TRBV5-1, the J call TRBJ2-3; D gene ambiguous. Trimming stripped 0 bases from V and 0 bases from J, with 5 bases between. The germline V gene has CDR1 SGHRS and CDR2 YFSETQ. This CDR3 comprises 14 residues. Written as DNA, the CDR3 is TGCGCCAGCAGCTTGGACAGTAGCACAGATACGCAGTATTTT. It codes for CASSLDSSTDTQYF.

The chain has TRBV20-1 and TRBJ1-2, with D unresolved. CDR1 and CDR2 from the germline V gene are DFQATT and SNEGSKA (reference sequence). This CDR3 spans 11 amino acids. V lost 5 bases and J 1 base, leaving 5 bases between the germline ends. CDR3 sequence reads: CSASDNYGYTF. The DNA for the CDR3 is TGCAGTGCTTCTGATAACTATGGCTACACCTTC.

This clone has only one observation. The CDR3 DNA sequence: TGTGCCAGCAGCTTAGATCCGGGGCTTAGGGGCACCGGGGAGCTGTTTTTT. Translation: CASSLDPGLRGTGELFF. The J gene is TRBJ2-2, the V gene TRBV7-9; either TRBD1 or TRBD2 may supply D (5 bases each). The CDR3 extends over 17 amino acids. The V and J ends lost 1 base and 4 bases respectively, with 16 bases between them. Germline V gene data show CDR1 as SEHNR and CDR2 as FQNEAQ (reference sequence).

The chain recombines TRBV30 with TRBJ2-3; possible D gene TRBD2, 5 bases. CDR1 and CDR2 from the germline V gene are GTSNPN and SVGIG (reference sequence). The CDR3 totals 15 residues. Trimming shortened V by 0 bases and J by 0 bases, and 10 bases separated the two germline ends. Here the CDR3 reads CAWSVSGSSTDTQYF. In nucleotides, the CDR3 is TGTGCCTGGAGTGTAAGCGGCTCTAGCACAGATACGCAGTATTTT.

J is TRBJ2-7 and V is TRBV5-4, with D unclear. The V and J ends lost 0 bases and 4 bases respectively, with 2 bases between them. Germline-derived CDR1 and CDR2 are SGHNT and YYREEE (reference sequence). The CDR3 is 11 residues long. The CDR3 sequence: CASSLGYEQYF. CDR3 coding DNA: TGTGCCAGCAGCTTGGGATACGAGCAGTACTTC.

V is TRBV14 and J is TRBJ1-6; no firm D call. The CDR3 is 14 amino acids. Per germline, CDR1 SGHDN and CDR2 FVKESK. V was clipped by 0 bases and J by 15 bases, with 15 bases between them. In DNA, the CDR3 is TGTGCCAGCAGCCAAGATGCGGCTTATTCAGACCTCCACTTT. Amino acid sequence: CASSQDAAYSDLHF.

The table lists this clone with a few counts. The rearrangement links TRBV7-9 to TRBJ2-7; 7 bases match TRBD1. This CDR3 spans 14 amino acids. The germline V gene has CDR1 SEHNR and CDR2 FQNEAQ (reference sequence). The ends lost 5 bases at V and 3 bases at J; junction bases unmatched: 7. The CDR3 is CASSPWTGNYEQYF. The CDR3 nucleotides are TGTGCCAGCAGCCCCTGGACAGGTAACTACGAGCAGTACTTC.

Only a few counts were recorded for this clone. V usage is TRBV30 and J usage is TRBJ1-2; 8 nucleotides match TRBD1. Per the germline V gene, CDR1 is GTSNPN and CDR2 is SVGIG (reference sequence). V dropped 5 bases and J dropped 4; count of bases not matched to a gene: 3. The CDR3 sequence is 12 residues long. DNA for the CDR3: TGTGCCTGGGGGACAGGCGGCTATGGCTACACCTTC. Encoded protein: CAWGTGGYGYTF.

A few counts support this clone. The CDR3: CASSFTGDTEAFF. The CDR3 nucleotides read TGTGCCAGCAGTTTCACAGGGGACACTGAAGCTTTCTTT. This chain connects TRBV27 to TRBJ1-1; 7 nucleotides agree with TRBD1. V shed 3 bases and J 3 bases; nucleotides not matched to a gene: 1. Germline lookup yields CDR1 MNHEY and CDR2 SMNVEV (reference sequence). The CDR3 sequence is 13 residues long.

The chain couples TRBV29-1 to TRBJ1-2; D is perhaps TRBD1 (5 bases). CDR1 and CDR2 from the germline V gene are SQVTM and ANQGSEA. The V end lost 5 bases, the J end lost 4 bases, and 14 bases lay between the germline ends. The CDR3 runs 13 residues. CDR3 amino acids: CSVLRGGLYGYTF. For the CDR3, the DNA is TGCAGCGTTCTTAGGGGAGGACTCTATGGCTACACCTTC.

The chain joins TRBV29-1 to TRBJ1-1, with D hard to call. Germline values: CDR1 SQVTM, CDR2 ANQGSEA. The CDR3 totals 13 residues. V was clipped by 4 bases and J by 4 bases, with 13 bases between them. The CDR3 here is CSVAVGPGTEAFF. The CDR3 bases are TGCAGCGTTGCAGTGGGCCCGGGCACTGAAGCTTTCTTT.

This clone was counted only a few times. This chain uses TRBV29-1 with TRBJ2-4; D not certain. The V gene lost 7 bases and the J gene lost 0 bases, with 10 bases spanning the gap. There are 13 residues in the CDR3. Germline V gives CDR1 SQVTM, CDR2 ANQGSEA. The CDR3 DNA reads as TGCAGCGCCCTCCTCGGAGCCAAAAACATTCAGTACTTC. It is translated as CSALLGAKNIQYF. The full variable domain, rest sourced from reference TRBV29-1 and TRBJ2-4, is SAVISQKPSRDICQRGTSLTIQCQVDSQVTMMFWYRQQPGQSLTLIATANQGSEATYESGFVIDKFPISRPNLTFSTLTVSNMSPEDSSIYLCSALLGAKNIQYFGAGTRLSVL.

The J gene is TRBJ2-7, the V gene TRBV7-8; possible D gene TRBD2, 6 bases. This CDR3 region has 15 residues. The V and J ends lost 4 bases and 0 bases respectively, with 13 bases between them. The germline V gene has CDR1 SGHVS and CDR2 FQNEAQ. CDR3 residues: CASSSLALSSYEQYF. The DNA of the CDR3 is TGTGCCAGCAGCTCGCTAGCGTTAAGCTCCTACGAGCAGTACTTC. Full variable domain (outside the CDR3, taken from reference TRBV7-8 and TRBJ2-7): GAGVSQSPRYKVAKRGQDVALRCDPISGHVSLFWYQQALGQGPEFLTYFQNEAQLDKSGLPSDRFFAERPEGSVSTLKIQRTQQEDSAVYLCASSSLALSSYEQYFGPGTRLTVT.

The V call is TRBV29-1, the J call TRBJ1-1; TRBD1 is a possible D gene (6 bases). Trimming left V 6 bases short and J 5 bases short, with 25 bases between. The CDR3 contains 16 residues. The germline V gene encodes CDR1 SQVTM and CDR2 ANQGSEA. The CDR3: CSVQQTTGSSGTEAFF. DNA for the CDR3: TGCAGCGTCCAACAAACGACAGGCTCCTCGGGGACTGAAGCTTTCTTT.

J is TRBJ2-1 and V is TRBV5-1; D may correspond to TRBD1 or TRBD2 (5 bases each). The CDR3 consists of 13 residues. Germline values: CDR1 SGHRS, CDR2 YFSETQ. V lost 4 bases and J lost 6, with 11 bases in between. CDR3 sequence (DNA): TGCGCCAGCAGCCCAAGGGACGGCAATGAGCAGTTCTTC. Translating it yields CASSPRDGNEQFF.

CDR3 amino acids: CAWSVLQTPNTGELFF. Written as DNA, the CDR3 is TGTGCCTGGAGTGTACTTCAGACACCGAACACCGGGGAGCTGTTTTTT. The chain combines TRBV30 with TRBJ2-2; D call uncertain. The CDR3 runs to 16 residues. CDR1 and CDR2 from the germline V gene are GTSNPN and SVGIG (reference sequence). Between the trimmed V and J ends, which lost 0 bases and 0 bases, there was a span of 11 bases.

The CDR3 protein is CASRVREGADSPLHF. The CDR3 nucleotides read TGTGCCAGCAGGGTTCGAGAGGGGGCTGATTCACCCCTCCACTTT. The gene calls are TRBV2 and TRBJ1-6, with 7 bases lining up with TRBD1. V gave up 6 bases and J gave up 8 bases; unmatched junction bases: 10. The germline V gene encodes CDR1 SNHLY and CDR2 FYNNEI. The CDR3 has 15 amino acids.

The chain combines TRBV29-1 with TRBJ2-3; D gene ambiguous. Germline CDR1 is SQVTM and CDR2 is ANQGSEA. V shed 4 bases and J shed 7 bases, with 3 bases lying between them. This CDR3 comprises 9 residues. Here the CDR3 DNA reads TGCAGCGTTGGAAATACGCAGTATTTT. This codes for CSVGNTQYF.

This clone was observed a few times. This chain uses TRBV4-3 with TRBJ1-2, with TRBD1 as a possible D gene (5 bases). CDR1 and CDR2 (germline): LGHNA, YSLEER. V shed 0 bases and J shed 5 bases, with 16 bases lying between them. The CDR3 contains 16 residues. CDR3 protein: CASSQDSGRASYGYTF. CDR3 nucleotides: TGCGCCAGCAGCCAAGATTCGGGCAGGGCTTCATATGGCTACACCTTC.

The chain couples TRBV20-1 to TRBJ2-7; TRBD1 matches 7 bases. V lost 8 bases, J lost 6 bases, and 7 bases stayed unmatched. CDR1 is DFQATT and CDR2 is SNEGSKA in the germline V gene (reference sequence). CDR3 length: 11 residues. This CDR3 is CSSRQGSEQYF. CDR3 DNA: TGCAGTTCGCGACAGGGAAGCGAGCAGTACTTC.

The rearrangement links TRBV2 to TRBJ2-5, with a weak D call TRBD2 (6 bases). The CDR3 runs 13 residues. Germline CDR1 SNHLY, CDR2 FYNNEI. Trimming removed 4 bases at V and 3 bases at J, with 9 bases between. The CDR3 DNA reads TGTGCCAGCAGTGCCGGACTAAAAGAGACCCAGTACTTC. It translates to CASSAGLKETQYF.

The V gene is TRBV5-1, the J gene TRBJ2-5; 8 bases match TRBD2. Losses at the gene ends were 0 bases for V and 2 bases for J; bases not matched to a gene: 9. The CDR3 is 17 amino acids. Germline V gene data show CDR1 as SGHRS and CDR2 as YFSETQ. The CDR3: CASSLGVQAGVQETQYF. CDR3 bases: TGCGCCAGCAGCTTGGGCGTCCAAGCGGGGGTACAAGAGACCCAGTACTTC.

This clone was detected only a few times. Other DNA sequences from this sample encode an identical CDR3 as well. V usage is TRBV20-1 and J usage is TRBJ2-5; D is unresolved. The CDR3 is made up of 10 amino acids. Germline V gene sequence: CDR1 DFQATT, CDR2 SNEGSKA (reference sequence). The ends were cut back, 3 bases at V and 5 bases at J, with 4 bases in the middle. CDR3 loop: CSARGETQYF. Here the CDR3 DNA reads TGCAGTGCTAGGGGGGAGACCCAGTACTTC.